The 5 T cell receptor beta chains reported below all come from one sample, sequenced in a study of blood T cell repertoires in COVID-19 (dated by TCRdb to between 2020 and 2021). Libraries were built with the immunoSEQ multiplex PCR assay. Drawn from immuneACCESS, this table holds only the in-frame rearrangements with V and J called that TCRdb kept. Clones are partly lost; checked studies trace under half to an unresolved V gene and leave the rest unexplained. Counted in this sample were around 260,000 clones; around nine tenths of them appeared once. The ten largest clones add up to approximately 9.4% of the sample. The sequenced material came from peripheral blood. Receptor source: a man between 35 and 55 years old who had recovered from COVID-19.

The chain is built from TRBV11-2 and TRBJ2-5; 8 bases are a match to TRBD2. The V gene's germline CDR1 is SGHAT and CDR2 FQNNGV. The CDR3 extends over 16 amino acids. V shed 5 bases and J 3 bases; nucleotides not matched to a gene: 11. The CDR3 nucleotides are TGTGCCAGCAGCGGACGCACAGCGGGGGTAGAAGAGACCCAGTACTTC. Its protein product is CASSGRTAGVEETQYF.

This clone was counted a few times. The V and J genes are TRBV14 and TRBJ2-3; D is unresolved. Trimming stripped 1 base from V and 0 bases from J, with 11 bases between. Germline-derived CDR1 and CDR2 are SGHDN and FVKESK. The CDR3 has 16 amino acids. CDR3 sequence: CASSQGVFASTDTQYF. CDR3 sequence (DNA): TGTGCCAGCAGCCAAGGAGTCTTTGCTAGCACAGATACGCAGTATTTT.

V is TRBV30 and J is TRBJ1-1; D is uncertain. The CDR3 extends over 11 amino acids. V gave up 7 bases and J gave up 2 bases, with 8 bases separating them. The V gene's germline CDR1 is GTSNPN and CDR2 SVGIG (reference sequence). CDR3 sequence reads: CAFPSNTEAFF. The CDR3 nucleotides are TGTGCCTTCCCGAGTAACACTGAAGCTTTCTTT.

This chain joins TRBV24-1 and TRBJ2-7; 9 nucleotides line up with TRBD2. The germline V gene encodes CDR1 KGHDR and CDR2 SFDVKD. V shed 8 bases, J shed 0 bases, and the junction held 7 bases outside the gene matches. The CDR3 extends over 15 amino acids. The CDR3 here is CATIPTSGYSYEQYF. CDR3 bases: TGTGCCACCATTCCGACTAGCGGATACTCCTACGAGCAGTACTTC.

The chain uses TRBV2 and TRBJ2-3, with 10 positions matching TRBD2. CDR1 is SNHLY, CDR2 FYNNEI, per germline. This CDR3 spans 16 amino acids. Losses at the gene ends were 6 bases for V and 3 bases for J; bases not matched to a gene: 9. CDR3: CASRVQAGGRTDTQYF. The CDR3 DNA sequence: TGTGCCAGCAGGGTGCAAGCGGGGGGGAGAACAGATACGCAGTATTTT. The variable domain in full, completed from reference TRBV2 and TRBJ2-3, reads EPEVTQTPSHQVTQMGQEVILRCVPISNHLYFYWYRQILGQKVEFLVSFYNNEISEKSEIFDDQFSVERPDGSNFTLKIRSTKLEDSAMYFCASRVQAGGRTDTQYFGPGTRLTVL.